This T cell receptor (beta chain) was profiled in a study of blood T cell repertoires in COVID-19. Some clones are missing from TCRdb's copy, which holds only in-frame ones; the method was immunoSEQ multiplex PCR. The data show 200,000 to 250,000 clones, around 85% seen once. V was cut by 5 bases and J by 5 bases, with 15 bases left in between. The CDR3 is made up of 14 amino acids. Germline V gene sequence: CDR1 SGHTA, CDR2 FQGTGA. Sequencing used peripheral blood. V and J are TRBV7-3 and TRBJ1-1, with D perhaps TRBD1 (5 bases). The clonotype originates from a woman in her 30s who had recovered from COVID-19. The CDR3 DNA sequence: TGTGCCAGCAGCAAAGTATCGGGGGGAACTGAAGCTTTCTTT. Translation: CASSKVSGGTEAFF.